This TCR beta chain was profiled in a study of blood T cell repertoires in COVID-19. This CDR3 spans 16 amino acids. V dropped 2 bases and J dropped 2 bases, with 14 bases sitting between them. Germline V gene lookup returns CDR1 SGHTS and CDR2 YDEGEE. The method was immunoSEQ multiplex PCR; TCRdb's version includes in-frame clones alone and lacks a portion of them. The data hold 62,000 or so clones, with just over 85% observed a single time. This clone came up a few times. The chain recombines TRBV5-8 with TRBJ1-5; perhaps TRBD1 as D (5 bases). This receptor was taken from a woman aged 60-70 years with acute or convalescent COVID-19. Sequencing was done on a sample of peripheral blood. As DNA, the CDR3 is TGTGCCAGCAGCTTTGAGGTGGGGCCGGGCAATCAGCCCCAGCATTTT. The encoded protein is CASSFEVGPGNQPQHF.